Described below is a single T cell receptor beta chain sequence and its context. The antigen remains unidentified. The data were obtained in a study of Ad26.COV2.S vaccination and SARS-CoV-2 variants. Study overall: This donor came from the COV1001 trial of Ad26.COV2.S. By the intramuscular route, Ad26.COV2.S was given once, or twice 56 days apart.

Treatment indicated: around 19 received Ad26.COV2.S at low or high dose, single or two shots; a few received placebo; per-sample allocation not given. Following the first vaccine or placebo injection, samples were taken on day 63. Study outcomes and limitations: Recipients given vaccine exceeded placebo recipients in spike-specific TCR breadth.

Data came from immunoSEQ multiplex PCR; TCRdb stores just in-frame clones and leaves some out. The sample lists more than 300,000 clones, 85% to 90% seen once, with approximately 1.9% in the top ten. The CDR3 runs to 17 residues. Germline CDR1 LGHNA, CDR2 YSLEER. Germline trimming cut 3 bases from V and 5 bases from J; bases unmatched to any gene: 15. This clonotype was obtained from a person aged 18 to 59 who received the Ad26.COV2.S COVID-19 vaccine or a placebo. The material sequenced was peripheral blood, taken in a trial of Ad26.COV2.S vaccine versus placebo. The chain links TRBV4-3 to TRBJ2-5; TRBD1 aligns across 7 bases. Here the CDR3 reads CASSQYSTNRGSETQYF. DNA of the CDR3: TGCGCCAGCAGCCAGTATTCCACCAACAGGGGTTCCGAGACCCAGTACTTC.